This TCR beta chain was documented in a study of cytomegalovirus exposure and HLA in healthy donors. Study at large: The study placed 70% to 85% of its 398 genotyped donors in the Caucasian-associated ancestry cluster. Broader study findings: Researchers reportedly found TCR beta sequences accurately predicted most subjects' HLA-A and HLA-B alleles. Whilst most TCR sequences proved rare, a subset of public TCRs occurred across many donors.

In the PCR, 60 Vbeta and 13 Jbeta primers were used. Data came from immunoSEQ multiplex PCR; TCRdb stores just in-frame clones and leaves some out. Found here are approximately 180,000 clones, around 90% of them singletons; the top ten hold roughly 1.8%. The CDR3 is 12 residues long. Per germline, CDR1 SQVTM and CDR2 ANQGSEA. The germline V and J ends were trimmed by 2 bases and 9 bases, with 11 bases remaining between them. Worth noting for this clone: Its target is unknown.

The sample taken for sequencing was PBMCs. The TCR was taken from a woman aged 18-29 years in good health and CMV-seronegative. The chain uses TRBV29-1 and TRBJ2-1, with unresolved D. DNA of the CDR3: TGCAGCGTTGAATTTACTGTCCCTGAGCAGTTCTTC. Protein: CSVEFTVPEQFF.